This T cell receptor (beta chain) emerged from a study of blood T cell repertoires in COVID-19. Study details: PBMCs, B-cell-depleted T cells, or T cells were the source of the cDNA or gDNA that made up the material.

Recruitment covered roughly 24 US areas and drew participants whose ages spanned roughly 18 to 89 years. Donors of Cohort 3 who recovered were those that had two negative PCRs, clearance, or symptom resolution. The V gene lost 4 bases and the J gene lost 0 bases, with 22 bases spanning the gap. Germline V gives CDR1 MNHEY, CDR2 SVGEGT. The CDR3 spans 19 residues. Per the study methods: Reference gene primers were amplified, and this amplification served to estimate nucleated cell counts. Libraries were prepared by immunoSEQ multiplex PCR; TCRdb keeps only in-frame clonotypes and omits some of them. D and trimming were read from the DNA, whereas the V and J calls and clone size are those reported in that table. This sample carries 390,000 or so clones, just under 90% of them seen once, and the ten largest clones take approximately 9.3%. This clone was seen more than once but under ten times.

The sequencing input was PBMCs or T cells enriched from blood (not recorded which). The chain combines TRBV6-2 or TRBV6-3 with TRBJ2-1; TRBD2 might be the D (6 bases). The receptor comes from a woman aged 45 to 65 who had recovered from COVID-19. Here the CDR3 reads CASSFLVGGITLSYNEQFF. CDR3 DNA: TGTGCCAGCAGTTTCCTTGTGGGGGGAATTACCCTCTCCTACAATGAGCAGTTCTTC.